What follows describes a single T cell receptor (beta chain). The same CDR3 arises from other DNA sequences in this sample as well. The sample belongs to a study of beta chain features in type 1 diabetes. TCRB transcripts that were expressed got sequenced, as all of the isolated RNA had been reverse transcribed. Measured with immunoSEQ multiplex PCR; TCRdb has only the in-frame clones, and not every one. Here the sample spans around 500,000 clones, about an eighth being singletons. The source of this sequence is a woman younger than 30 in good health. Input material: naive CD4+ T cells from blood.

CDR3 sequence reads: CASSYSRADTQYF. CDR3 DNA: TGTGCCAGCAGTTACTCGAGGGCAGATACGCAGTATTTT. The rearrangement uses TRBV6-6 and TRBJ2-3; TRBD2 is a possible D gene (5 bases). This CDR3 contains 13 residues. Between the trimmed V and J ends, which lost 0 bases and 4 bases, there was a span of 5 bases. The germline V gene encodes CDR1 MNHNY and CDR2 SVGAGI (reference sequence).